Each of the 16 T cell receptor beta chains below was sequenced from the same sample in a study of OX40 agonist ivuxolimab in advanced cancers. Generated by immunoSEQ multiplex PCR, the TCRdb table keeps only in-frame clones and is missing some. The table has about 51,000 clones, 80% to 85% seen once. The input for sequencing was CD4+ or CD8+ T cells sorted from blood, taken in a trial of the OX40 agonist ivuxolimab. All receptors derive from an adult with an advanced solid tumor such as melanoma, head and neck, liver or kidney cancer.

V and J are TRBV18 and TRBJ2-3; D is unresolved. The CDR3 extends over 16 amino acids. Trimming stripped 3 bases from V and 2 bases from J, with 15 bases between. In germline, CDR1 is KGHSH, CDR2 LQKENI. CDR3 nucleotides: TGTGCCAGCTCACCGGGCGCGGTCTTTCACACAGATACGCAGTATTTT. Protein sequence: CASSPGAVFHTDTQYF.

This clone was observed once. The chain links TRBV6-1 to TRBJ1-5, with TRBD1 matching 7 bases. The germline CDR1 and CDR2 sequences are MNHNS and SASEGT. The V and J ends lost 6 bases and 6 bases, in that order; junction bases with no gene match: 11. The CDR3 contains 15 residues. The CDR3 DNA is TGTGCCAGCAGAACCGACAGGGAACTCGGTCAGCCCCAGCATTTT. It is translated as CASRTDRELGQPQHF.

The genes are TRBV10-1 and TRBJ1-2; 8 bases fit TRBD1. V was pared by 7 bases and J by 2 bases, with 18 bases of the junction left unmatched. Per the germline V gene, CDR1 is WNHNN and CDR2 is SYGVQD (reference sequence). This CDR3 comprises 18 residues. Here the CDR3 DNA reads TGCGCCAGCATCCTTTCCCACCAAGGGACAGGTTCAAACTATGGCTACACCTTC. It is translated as CASILSHQGTGSNYGYTF.

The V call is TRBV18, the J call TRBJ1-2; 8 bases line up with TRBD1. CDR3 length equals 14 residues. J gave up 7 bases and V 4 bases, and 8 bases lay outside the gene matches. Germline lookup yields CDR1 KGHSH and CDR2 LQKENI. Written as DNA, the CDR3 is TGTGCCAGCTCACAATCGACAGGGGTCGGTGGCTACACCTTC. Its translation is CASSQSTGVGGYTF.

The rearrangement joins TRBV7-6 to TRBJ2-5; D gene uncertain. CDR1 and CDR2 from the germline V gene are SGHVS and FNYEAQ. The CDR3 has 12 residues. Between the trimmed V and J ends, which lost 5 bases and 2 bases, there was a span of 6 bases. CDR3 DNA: TGTGCCAGCAGCACCGAACAAGAGACCCAGTACTTC. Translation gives CASSTEQETQYF. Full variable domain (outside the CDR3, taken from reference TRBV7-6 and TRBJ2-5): GAGVSQSPRYKVTKRGQDVALRCDPISGHVSLYWYRQALGQGPEFLTYFNYEAQQDKSGLPNDRFSAERPEGSISTLTIQRTEQRDSAMYRCASSTEQETQYFGPGTRLLVL.

CDR3 sequence reads: CASRLTPGFSGANVLTF. CDR3 sequence (DNA): TGTGCCAGCAGACTTACTCCAGGGTTCTCTGGGGCCAACGTCCTGACTTTC. This chain links TRBV27 with TRBJ2-6, with a possible D match to TRBD1 (5 bases). CDR3 size: 17 residues. Between the trimmed V and J ends, which lost 6 bases and 0 bases, there was a span of 15 bases. CDR1 is MNHEY, CDR2 SMNVEV, per germline (reference sequence).

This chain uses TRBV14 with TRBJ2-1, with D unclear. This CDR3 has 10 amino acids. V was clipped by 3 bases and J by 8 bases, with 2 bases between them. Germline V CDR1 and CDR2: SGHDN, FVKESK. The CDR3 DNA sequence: TGTGCCAGCAGCCATTATGAGCAGTTCTTC. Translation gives CASSHYEQFF.

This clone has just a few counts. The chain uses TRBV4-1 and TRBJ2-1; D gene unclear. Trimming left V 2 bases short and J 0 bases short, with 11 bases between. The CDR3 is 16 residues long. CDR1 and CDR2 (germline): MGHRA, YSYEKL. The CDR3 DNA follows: TGCGCCAGCAGCCAATCCTTTTGGGACTCCTACAATGAGCAGTTCTTC. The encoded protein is CASSQSFWDSYNEQFF.

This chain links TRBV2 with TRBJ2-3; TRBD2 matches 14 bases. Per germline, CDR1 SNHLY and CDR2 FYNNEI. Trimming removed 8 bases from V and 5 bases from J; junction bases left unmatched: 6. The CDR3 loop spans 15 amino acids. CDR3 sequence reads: CASQTSGGAIDTQYF. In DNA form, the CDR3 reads TGTGCCAGCCAGACTAGCGGGGGGGCCATAGATACGCAGTATTTT. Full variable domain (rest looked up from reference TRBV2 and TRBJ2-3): EPEVTQTPSHQVTQMGQEVILRCVPISNHLYFYWYRQILGQKVEFLVSFYNNEISEKSEIFDDQFSVERPDGSNFTLKIRSTKLEDSAMYFCASQTSGGAIDTQYFGPGTRLTVL.

CDR3 in DNA: TGTGCCAGCAGTTTAAGGTCACCGGCCGTTGTGACCCAGTACTTC. Its protein product is CASSLRSPAVVTQYF. The J gene is TRBJ2-5, the V gene TRBV27, with unresolved D. Trimming shortened V by 2 bases and J by 7 bases, and 17 bases separated the two germline ends. The CDR3 is 15 residues long. The germline V gene encodes CDR1 MNHEY and CDR2 SMNVEV (reference sequence).

CDR3 in DNA: TGTGCCAGCAGTACACAGGGGACTAATGAAAAACTGTTTTTT. Translated: CASSTQGTNEKLFF. This sequence joins TRBV6-6 and TRBJ1-4, with TRBD1 matching 7 bases. This CDR3 has 14 residues. The trim removed 5 bases at V and 2 bases at J, leaving 2 bases unmatched. Germline V lookup: CDR1 MNHNY, CDR2 SVGAGI (reference sequence).

This CDR3 is CASRTTGGHGYTF. As DNA, the CDR3 is TGTGCCAGCAGAACTACAGGGGGACATGGCTACACCTTC. The chain is built from TRBV6-5 and TRBJ1-2, with 8 bases matching TRBD1. The germline V gene has CDR1 MNHEY and CDR2 SVGAGI. V trimming: 6 bases; J trimming: 6 bases; junction bases outside the gene matches: 6. The CDR3 is 13 residues long.

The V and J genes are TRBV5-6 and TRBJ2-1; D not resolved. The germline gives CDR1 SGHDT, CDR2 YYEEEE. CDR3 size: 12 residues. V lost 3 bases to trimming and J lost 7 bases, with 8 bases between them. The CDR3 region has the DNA TGTGCCAGCAGCTCCACTTATAATGAGCAGTTCTTC. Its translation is CASSSTYNEQFF. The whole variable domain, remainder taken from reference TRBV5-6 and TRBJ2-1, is DAGVTQSPTHLIKTRGQQVTLRCSPKSGHDTVSWYQQALGQGPQFIFQYYEEEERQRGNFPDRFSGHQFPNYSSELNVNALLLGDSALYLCASSSTYNEQFFGPGTRLTVL.

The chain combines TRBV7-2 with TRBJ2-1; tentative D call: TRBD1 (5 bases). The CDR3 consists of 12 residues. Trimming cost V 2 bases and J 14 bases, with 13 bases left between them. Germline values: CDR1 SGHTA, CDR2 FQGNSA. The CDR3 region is CASSLKTVSEFF. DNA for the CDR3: TGTGCCAGCAGCTTAAAGACAGTCAGCGAGTTCTTC.

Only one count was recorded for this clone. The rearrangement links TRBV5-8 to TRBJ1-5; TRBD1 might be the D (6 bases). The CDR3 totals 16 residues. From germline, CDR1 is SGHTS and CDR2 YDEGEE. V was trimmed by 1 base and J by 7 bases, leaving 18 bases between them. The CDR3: CASSLSTGMFGQPQHF. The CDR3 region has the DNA TGTGCCAGCAGCTTGTCTACAGGGATGTTTGGGCAGCCCCAGCATTTT.

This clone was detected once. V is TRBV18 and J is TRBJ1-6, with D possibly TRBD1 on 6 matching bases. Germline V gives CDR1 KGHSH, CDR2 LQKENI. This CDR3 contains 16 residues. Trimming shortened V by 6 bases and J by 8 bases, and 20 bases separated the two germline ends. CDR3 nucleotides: TGTGCCAGCTCTCGAAAAGGCGCAGGGGCAGATTCACCCCTCCACTTT. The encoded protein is CASSRKGAGADSPLHF.